This TCR beta chain was recovered during a study of low-dose radiotherapy and immunotherapy resistance in tumors. Background on the study: The regimen for patients comprised intravenous nivolumab 240 mg every two weeks plus intravenous ipilimumab 1 mg/kg every six weeks. On cycle 1 day 1, patients started four cycles of oral aspirin 300 mg daily.

The CDR3 is 14 residues long. V lost 4 bases to trimming and J lost 5 bases; unmatched junction nucleotides: 6. The germline CDR1 and CDR2 sequences are LNHDA and SQIVND (reference sequence). Primers targeting TRAV and TRBV primed first-strand cDNA, covering alpha and beta chains. Over roughly 20 PCR cycles, TCRs were amplified from a constant-region primer and V-primer adapter. TCRdb re-derived calls from the reads in MiXCR, one entry per CDR3 protein. Among under 90,000 distinct CDR3 sequences listed, roughly 17% were seen once. Time point: after trial treatment. Stated treatment: LDRT plus nivolumab, ipilimumab, low-dose cyclophosphamide and aspirin (RACIN trial).

The clonotype was recovered from a male donor with prostate cancer. V usage is TRBV19 and J usage is TRBJ2-3; 7 bases agree with TRBD1. Here the sequenced sample was PBMCs, taken after low-dose radiotherapy plus immunotherapy. CDR3 region: CASSTWNRGDTQYF. The CDR3 DNA is TGTGCCAGTAGTACCTGGAACAGGGGAGATACGCAGTATTTT.